These 29 T cell receptor beta chains share one sample of origin, sequenced in a study of cytomegalovirus exposure and HLA in healthy donors. Profiled with immunoSEQ multiplex PCR; TCRdb holds only in-frame clones, not every one. Of about 160,000 clones in the sample, under 90% were seen once. The sample comprised PBMCs. All receptors derive from a woman between 18 and 30 years old in good health and CMV-seropositive.

V usage is TRBV7-2 and J usage is TRBJ1-4; D is possibly TRBD1 (5 bases). This CDR3 has 15 residues. Germline CDR1 SGHTA, CDR2 FQGNSA. Trimming stripped 2 bases from V and 8 bases from J, with 15 bases between. The CDR3 protein is CASSLRGHLDEKLFF. DNA for the CDR3: TGTGCCAGCAGCTTACGTGGACATCTGGACGAAAAACTGTTTTTT.

The chain links TRBV29-1 to TRBJ1-2; D perhaps matches TRBD1 (6 bases). Per germline, CDR1 SQVTM and CDR2 ANQGSEA. The length of the CDR3 is 14 residues. The V gene lost 6 bases and the J gene lost 7 bases, with 21 bases spanning the gap. In DNA, the CDR3 is TGCAGCGTCGATCTAGGGACATTCCCGTCTGGCTACACCTTC. It yields the protein CSVDLGTFPSGYTF.

This chain links TRBV7-9 with TRBJ2-1; 8 bases fit TRBD2. Trimming at V came to 5 bases and at J to 2 bases, leaving 8 bases not matched to a gene. This CDR3 is built from 16 residues. In germline, CDR1 is SEHNR, CDR2 FQNEAQ (reference sequence). The CDR3 reads CASSPRPGLAYNEQFF. The DNA of the CDR3 is TGTGCCAGCAGCCCCCGCCCGGGACTAGCCTACAATGAGCAGTTCTTC.

The rearrangement uses TRBV7-9 and TRBJ2-2, with 9 bases lining up with TRBD2. The germline V gene encodes CDR1 SEHNR and CDR2 FQNEAQ (reference sequence). Trimming cost V 3 bases and J 4 bases; bases outside gene matches: 3. This CDR3 has 15 residues. CDR3 DNA: TGTGCCAGCAGCTTTAGCGGGAGTAGCACCGGGGAGCTGTTTTTT. Residues: CASSFSGSSTGELFF.

The rearrangement uses TRBV19 and TRBJ1-4, with TRBD1 as a possible D gene (6 bases). The CDR3 extends over 13 amino acids. Trimming shortened V by 3 bases and J by 5 bases, and 7 bases separated the two germline ends. The V gene's germline CDR1 is LNHDA and CDR2 SQIVND (reference sequence). In DNA, the CDR3 is TGTGCCAGTAGTATCCAGGGGAATGAAAAACTGTTTTTT. It yields the protein CASSIQGNEKLFF.

The gene calls are TRBV6-5 and TRBJ2-1; 8 bases line up with TRBD2. The CDR3 consists of 16 residues. The V gene end was trimmed by 2 bases and the J gene end by 4 bases; junction bases not matched to a gene: 7. Germline assignment: CDR1 MNHEY and CDR2 SVGAGI. The CDR3 loop reads CASSYAPGLVYNEQFF. The CDR3 nucleotides read TGTGCCAGCAGTTACGCACCGGGACTAGTTTACAATGAGCAGTTCTTC.

This chain uses TRBV27 with TRBJ2-1; tentatively, D is TRBD2 (6 bases). Trimming cost V 7 bases and J 5 bases, with 18 bases left between them. Germline CDR1 is MNHEY and CDR2 is SMNVEV (reference sequence). The CDR3 has 15 amino acids. CDR3 in amino acids: CASTLISGGDNEQFF. The CDR3 coding sequence is TGTGCCAGCACCCTGATTAGCGGTGGGGACAATGAGCAGTTCTTC.

CDR3 protein: CASSLDRIVVGQETQYF. The DNA of the CDR3 is TGTGCCAGCAGCTTAGATAGGATAGTCGTCGGGCAAGAGACCCAGTACTTC. The V call is TRBV11-2, the J call TRBJ2-5; no definite D call. The V gene's germline CDR1 is SGHAT and CDR2 FQNNGV. The CDR3 runs 17 residues. Trimming stripped 0 bases from V and 2 bases from J, with 16 bases between.

This rearrangement joins TRBV23-1 to TRBJ2-7; 7 nucleotides line up with TRBD2. TRBV23-1 is recorded as an ORF, its role being uncertain. This CDR3 spans 15 amino acids. The junction had 7 bases not matched to a gene; V was cut back by 0 bases and J by 5 bases. This CDR3 is CASSQSREGTNEQYF. The CDR3 DNA reads TGCGCCAGCAGTCAATCGAGGGAGGGGACTAACGAGCAGTACTTC.

This chain uses TRBV5-4 with TRBJ2-2; 7 nucleotides align to TRBD2. Germline CDR1 SGHNT, CDR2 YYREEE (reference sequence). V shed 4 bases, J shed 6 bases, and the junction held 12 bases outside the gene matches. CDR3 size: 16 residues. This CDR3 reads CASSAGTAGASGELFF. DNA of the CDR3: TGTGCCAGCAGCGCCGGAACGGCGGGAGCGTCCGGGGAGCTGTTTTTT.

The V gene is TRBV10-3, the J gene TRBJ2-7; D possibly corresponds to TRBD2 (5 bases). CDR1 is ENHRY, CDR2 SYGVKD, per germline. Trimming left V 3 bases short and J 0 bases short, with 12 bases between. The CDR3 is made up of 15 amino acids. CDR3 sequence (DNA): TGTGCCATCAGTGATACCGCTAGCAGCTCCTACGAGCAGTACTTC. It translates to CAISDTASSSYEQYF.

The rearrangement joins TRBV21-1 to TRBJ1-4; the table's D call, TRBD1, was not checked against the DNA. TRBV21-1 is given as a pseudogene. The CDR3 consists of 16 residues. The CDR3 DNA reads as TGTGCCAGCAGCAAACCTATGACAAGAACTAATGAAAAACTGTTTTTT. Its protein product is CASSKPMTRTNEKLFF.

The V gene is TRBV30, the J gene TRBJ2-1; 8 bases fit TRBD1. Germline lookup yields CDR1 GTSNPN and CDR2 SVGIG (reference sequence). V shed 4 bases, J shed 4 bases, and the junction held 12 bases outside the gene matches. The CDR3 length is 16 residues. CDR3 sequence: CAWTSGTGYLYNEQFF. CDR3 in DNA: TGTGCCTGGACCTCCGGGACAGGTTACCTGTACAATGAGCAGTTCTTC.

The chain joins TRBV9 to TRBJ2-2; 7 bases align to TRBD1. Germline V lookup: CDR1 SGDLS, CDR2 YYNGEE. The CDR3 extends over 14 amino acids. With 3 bases clipped from V and 3 bases from J, the junction kept 2 bases outside the gene matches. In DNA form, the CDR3 reads TGTGCCAGCAGCGCCAGGGGGTACACCGGGGAGCTGTTTTTT. It codes for CASSARGYTGELFF.

The chain carries TRBV5-1 and TRBJ2-2; 9 positions match TRBD1. CDR3 length: 20 amino acids. The germline V gene has CDR1 SGHRS and CDR2 YFSETQ. Trimming at V came to 0 bases and at J to 3 bases, leaving 15 bases not matched to a gene. The CDR3 protein is CASSLARFRDRAPDTGELFF. The CDR3 DNA reads TGCGCCAGCAGCTTGGCCCGATTTAGGGACAGGGCCCCCGACACCGGGGAGCTGTTTTTT.

The J gene is TRBJ1-1, the V gene TRBV6-6; D not certain. Trimming cost V 2 bases and J 2 bases, with 12 bases left between them. In germline, CDR1 is MNHNY, CDR2 SVGAGI (reference sequence). CDR3 length: 15 residues. The CDR3 region is CASSYQPGGNTEAFF. The CDR3 DNA reads TGTGCCAGCAGTTACCAACCGGGAGGAAACACTGAAGCTTTCTTT.

The chain recombines TRBV5-1 with TRBJ2-3, with 8 bases matching TRBD2. This CDR3 is 18 amino acids long. The J segment lost 2 bases and the V segment lost 5 bases, leaving 16 bases of the junction unmatched. CDR1 SGHRS and CDR2 YFSETQ come from the germline V gene. The chain's CDR3 is CASRVLSGSPRLTDTQYF. CDR3 nucleotide sequence: TGCGCCAGCAGAGTACTCAGCGGGAGCCCACGACTCACAGATACGCAGTATTTT.

V usage is TRBV27 and J usage is TRBJ2-7, with no clear D. V was cut by 2 bases and J by 3 bases, with 11 bases left in between. CDR1 MNHEY and CDR2 SMNVEV come from the germline V gene (reference sequence). The CDR3 contains 14 residues. The CDR3 loop reads CASSLERGSYEQYF. In DNA, the CDR3 is TGTGCCAGCAGTTTAGAACGAGGCAGCTACGAGCAGTACTTC.

This chain joins TRBV5-1 and TRBJ2-1; 11 bases map to TRBD1. Germline assignment: CDR1 SGHRS and CDR2 YFSETQ. CDR3 size: 15 residues. V shed 4 bases, J shed 6 bases, and the junction held 6 bases outside the gene matches. CDR3 sequence: CASSGTGGRVNEQFF. Written as DNA, the CDR3 is TGCGCCAGCAGCGGGACAGGGGGTAGGGTCAATGAGCAGTTCTTC.

This chain's CDR3 is CASDPGRGANVLTF. In nucleotides, the CDR3 is TGTGCCAGCGACCCGGGGAGGGGGGCCAACGTCCTGACTTTC. This rearrangement joins TRBV5-4 to TRBJ2-6; D perhaps matches TRBD2 (6 bases). There are 14 residues in the CDR3. The germline CDR1 and CDR2 sequences are SGHNT and YYREEE (reference sequence). With 7 bases removed from V and 4 bases from J, the gap between germline ends came to 12 bases.

Regarding this clone: One end of the junction varies from germline; a read error may be responsible. The V call is TRBV6-5, the J call TRBJ1-4, with 8 nucleotides matching TRBD1. Looked up from germline, CDR1 is MNHEY and CDR2 is SVGAGI. The CDR3 has 15 residues. The CDR3 region has the DNA TGTGCCACCAGTCGGACAGGGTCAACTAATGAAAAACTGTTTTTT. This encodes CATSRTGSTNEKLFF.

V gene TRBV6-6 combines with J gene TRBJ2-1; 7 positions agree with TRBD2. J gave up 7 bases and V 2 bases, and 8 bases lay outside the gene matches. The CDR3 length is 15 residues. The germline gives CDR1 MNHNY, CDR2 SVGAGI (reference sequence). The CDR3 DNA is TGTGCCAGCAGTTACGGGGGGGGAGTGCGGAATGAGCAGTTCTTC. Its translation is CASSYGGGVRNEQFF.

The CDR3 DNA is TGTGCCAGCAGTGGAACTAGCGGGGTGACCGGGGAGCTGTTTTTT. Protein sequence: CASSGTSGVTGELFF. This chain connects TRBV28 to TRBJ2-2; 10 nucleotides align to TRBD2. The CDR3 has 15 amino acids. Per germline, CDR1 MDHEN and CDR2 SYDVKM. J was trimmed by 5 bases and V by 5 bases; bases with no gene match: 5.

This clone was seen many times. This sequence joins TRBV29-1 and TRBJ2-7; D may be TRBD1 (6 bases). The CDR3 runs 10 residues. The germline V gene has CDR1 SQVTM and CDR2 ANQGSEA. The CDR3 DNA reads TGCCACCGGACAGCCTGGGAGCAGTACTTC. Protein product: CHRTAWEQYF.

This clone came up a few times. The gene calls are TRBV7-2 and TRBJ2-1; TRBD2 aligns across 8 bases. V shed 0 bases, J shed 8 bases, and the junction held 9 bases outside the gene matches. The CDR3 extends over 16 amino acids. Germline assignment: CDR1 SGHTA and CDR2 FQGNSA. The CDR3 spells CASSLAAGGAGDEQFF. CDR3 nucleotides: TGTGCCAGCAGCTTAGCGGCGGGGGGAGCGGGAGATGAGCAGTTCTTC.

CDR3 protein: CASSKQGHQPQHF. The CDR3 DNA reads TGTGCCAGTAGCAAACAGGGACATCAGCCCCAGCATTTT. The chain employs TRBV19 and TRBJ1-5; D might be TRBD1 (6 bases). The CDR3 contains 13 residues. Germline V gene data show CDR1 as LNHDA and CDR2 as SQIVND (reference sequence). Trimming took off 6 bases at V and 5 bases at J, with 11 bases between the two ends.

The chain links TRBV5-6 to TRBJ2-7, with D hard to call. The CDR3 has 13 residues. The V and J ends lost 1 base and 2 bases respectively, with 7 bases between them. Germline CDR1 reads SGHDT; CDR2 reads YYEEEE. The CDR3 coding sequence is TGTGCCAGCAGCTTGCAGGTTGCCTACGAGCAGTACTTC. Translating it yields CASSLQVAYEQYF.

The rearrangement uses TRBV4-1 and TRBJ2-7; no definite D call. Trimming pared 4 bases from V and 4 bases from J, leaving 11 bases between. The length of the CDR3 is 13 residues. Germline values: CDR1 MGHRA, CDR2 YSYEKL. CDR3 nucleotide sequence: TGCGCCAGCAGCCCAGATGACGGGTACGAGCAGTACTTC. Its translation: CASSPDDGYEQYF.

The rearrangement uses TRBV10-1 and TRBJ2-1; D is perhaps TRBD2 (5 bases). The CDR3 contains 13 residues. Germline V gene lookup returns CDR1 WNHNN and CDR2 SYGVQD (reference sequence). V lost 2 bases to trimming and J lost 10 bases, with 12 bases between them. The DNA for the CDR3 is TGCGCCAGCAGTGAGACGGGCAGCGGCGAGCAGTTCTTC. Amino acids: CASSETGSGEQFF.